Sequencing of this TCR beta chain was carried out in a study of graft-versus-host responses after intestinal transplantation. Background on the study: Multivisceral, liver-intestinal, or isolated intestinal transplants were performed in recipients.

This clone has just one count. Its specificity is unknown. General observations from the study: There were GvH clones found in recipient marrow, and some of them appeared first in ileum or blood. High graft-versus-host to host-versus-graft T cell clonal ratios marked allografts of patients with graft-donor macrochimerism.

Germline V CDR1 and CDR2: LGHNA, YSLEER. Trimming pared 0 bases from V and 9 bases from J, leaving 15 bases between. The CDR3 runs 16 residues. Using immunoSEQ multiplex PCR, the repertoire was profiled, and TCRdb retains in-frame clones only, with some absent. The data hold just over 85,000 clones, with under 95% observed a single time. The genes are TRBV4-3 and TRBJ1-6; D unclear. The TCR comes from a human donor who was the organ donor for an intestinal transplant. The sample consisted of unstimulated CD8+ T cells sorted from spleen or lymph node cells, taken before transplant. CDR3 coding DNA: TGCGCCAGCAGCCAAGATTGGGGAGGGAATTTTTCACCCCTCCACTTT. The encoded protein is CASSQDWGGNFSPLHF.